The clone carrying this T cell receptor (beta chain) was found a few times. Its antigen remains unidentified. This sample is drawn from a study of CD8+ T cells in alopecia areata. Overall study findings and caveats: Scalp lesions, especially in alopecia totalis/universalis, had higher clonality than normal scalp.

The CDR3 runs 16 residues. The germline V gene has CDR1 MNHEY and CDR2 SVGAGI. Trimming cost V 0 bases and J 3 bases; bases outside gene matches: 6. After isolation, RNA underwent reverse transcription to generate cDNA as the sequencing template. Using immunoSEQ multiplex PCR, the repertoire was profiled, and TCRdb retains in-frame clones only, with some absent. This sample has 200,000 or so clones; roughly 64% occur once, and the top ten carry more than 5.5%. Treatment noted: oral pan-JAK inhibitor, 5-10 mg twice daily. Peripheral blood and lesional scalp punch biopsies came from alopecia areata patients.

Sample: CD4+ T cells sorted from blood, taken at week 24, from a patient treated with tofacitinib. The origin of this receptor is a human donor with alopecia areata. V gene TRBV6-5 combines with J gene TRBJ2-5, with TRBD2 identical over 8 bases. The DNA for the CDR3 is TGTGCCAGCAGTTACTCGGGGCTAGCGGGCAAAGAGACCCAGTACTTC. Amino acid sequence: CASSYSGLAGKETQYF.